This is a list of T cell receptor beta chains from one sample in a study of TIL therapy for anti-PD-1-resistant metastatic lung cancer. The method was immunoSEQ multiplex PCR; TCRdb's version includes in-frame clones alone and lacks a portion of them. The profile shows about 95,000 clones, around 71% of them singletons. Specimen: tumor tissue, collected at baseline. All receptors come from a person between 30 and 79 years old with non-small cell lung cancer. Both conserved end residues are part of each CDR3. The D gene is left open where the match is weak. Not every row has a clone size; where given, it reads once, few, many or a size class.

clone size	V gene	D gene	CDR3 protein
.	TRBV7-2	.	CASSPQYNEQFF
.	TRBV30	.	CAWGGDSNQPQHF
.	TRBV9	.	CASSAAGRLADEQYF
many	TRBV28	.	CASNRDTEAFF
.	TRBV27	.	CASSPLEATNEKLFF
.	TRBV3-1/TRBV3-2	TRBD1	CASRGTAQETQYF
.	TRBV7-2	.	CASSLGTDTQYF
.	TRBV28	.	CASSLGDFGYTF
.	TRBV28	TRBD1	CASSIGGTGKGYEQYF
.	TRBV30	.	CALIGQGYEKLFF
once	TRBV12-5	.	CASGILRDGGNEQFF